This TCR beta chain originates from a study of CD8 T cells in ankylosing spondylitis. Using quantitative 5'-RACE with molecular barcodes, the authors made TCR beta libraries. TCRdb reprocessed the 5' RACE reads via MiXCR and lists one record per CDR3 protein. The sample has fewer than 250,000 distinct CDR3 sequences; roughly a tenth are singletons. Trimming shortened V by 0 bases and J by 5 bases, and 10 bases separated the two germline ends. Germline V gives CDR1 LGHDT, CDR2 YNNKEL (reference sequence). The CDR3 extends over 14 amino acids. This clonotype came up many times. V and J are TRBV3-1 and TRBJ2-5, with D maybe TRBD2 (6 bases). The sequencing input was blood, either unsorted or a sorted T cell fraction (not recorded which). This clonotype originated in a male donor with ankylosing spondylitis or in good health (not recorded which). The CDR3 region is CASSQELATETQYF. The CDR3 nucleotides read TGTGCCAGCAGCCAAGAACTAGCTACGGAGACCCAGTACTTC.